The clone carrying this T cell receptor (beta chain) was seen only a few times. Its specificity is not known. This CDR3 is 17 amino acids long. Trimming shortened V by 1 base and J by 0 bases, and 12 bases separated the two germline ends. Germline CDR1 reads MNHEY; CDR2 reads SMNVEV (reference sequence). The source of the sample is a study of T-cell reconstitution after alpha-beta-depleted transplantation in children. Study observations and caveats: Among T cells one year after transplant, newly produced cells accounted for most counts and diversity. By about two months after transplant, alpha-beta T cells reportedly arose from several hundred graft clones that had expanded. Surviving thymic progenitors and recipient T cells were the source of high TCRbeta diversity at day 60 in some patients.

TCRbeta library construction was performed incorporating unique molecular identifiers. TCRdb re-called the PCR reads with MiXCR, one entry per CDR3 protein. Seen here are under 35,000 distinct CDR3 sequences, about 18% observed once, and the top ten hold 35%. The origin of this receptor is a male patient aged 2-15 years who had a stem cell transplant for acute lymphoblastic leukemia, so the T cells may come from the graft donor. The material sequenced was PBMCs, mostly from graft donor cells, taken 60 days after TCRalphabeta/CD19-depleted stem cell transplant. The chain carries TRBV27 and TRBJ2-2; D might be TRBD2 (5 bases). CDR3 sequence reads: CASSLFWTHSNTGELFF. CDR3 nucleotides: TGTGCCAGCAGTTTATTTTGGACTCATTCGAACACCGGGGAGCTGTTTTTT.